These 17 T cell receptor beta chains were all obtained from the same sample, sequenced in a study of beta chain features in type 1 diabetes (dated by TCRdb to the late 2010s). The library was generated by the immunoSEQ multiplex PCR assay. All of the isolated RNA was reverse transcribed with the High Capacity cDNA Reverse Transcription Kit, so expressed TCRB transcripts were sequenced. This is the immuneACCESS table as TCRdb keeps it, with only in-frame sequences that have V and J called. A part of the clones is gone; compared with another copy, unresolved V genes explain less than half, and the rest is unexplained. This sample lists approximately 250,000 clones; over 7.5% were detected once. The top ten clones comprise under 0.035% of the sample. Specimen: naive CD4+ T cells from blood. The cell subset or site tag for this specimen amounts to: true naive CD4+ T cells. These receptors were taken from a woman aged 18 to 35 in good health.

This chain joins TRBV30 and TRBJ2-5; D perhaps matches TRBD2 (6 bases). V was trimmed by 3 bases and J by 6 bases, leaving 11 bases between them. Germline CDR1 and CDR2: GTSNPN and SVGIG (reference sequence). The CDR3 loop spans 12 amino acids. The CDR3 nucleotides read TGTGCCTGGAGAGGAGGGTTGAAGACCCAGTACTTC. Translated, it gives CAWRGGLKTQYF.

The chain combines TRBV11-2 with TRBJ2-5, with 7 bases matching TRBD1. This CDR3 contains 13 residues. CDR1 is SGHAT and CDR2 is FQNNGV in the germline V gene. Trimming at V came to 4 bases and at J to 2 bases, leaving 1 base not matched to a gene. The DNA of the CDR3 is TGTGCCAGCAGCTGGGGACAGCAAGAGACCCAGTACTTC. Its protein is CASSWGQQETQYF. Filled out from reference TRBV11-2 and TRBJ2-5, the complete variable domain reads EAGVAQSPRYKIIEKRQSVAFWCNPISGHATLYWYQQILGQGPKLLIQFQNNGVVDDSQLPKDRFSAERLKGVDSTLKIQPAKLEDSAVYLCASSWGQQETQYFGPGTRLLVL.

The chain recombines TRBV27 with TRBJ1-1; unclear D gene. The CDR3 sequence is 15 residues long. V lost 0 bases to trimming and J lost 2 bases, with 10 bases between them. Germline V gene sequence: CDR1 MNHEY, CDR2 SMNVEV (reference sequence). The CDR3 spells CASSLSGSPNTEAFF. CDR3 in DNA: TGTGCCAGCAGTTTATCGGGCAGCCCAAACACTGAAGCTTTCTTT.

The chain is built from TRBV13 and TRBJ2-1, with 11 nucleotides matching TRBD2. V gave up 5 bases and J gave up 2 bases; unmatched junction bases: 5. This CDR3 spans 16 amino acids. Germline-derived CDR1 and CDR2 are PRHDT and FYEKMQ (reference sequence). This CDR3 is CASSLGTSGAYNEQFF. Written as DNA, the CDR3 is TGTGCCAGCAGCCTCGGGACTAGCGGAGCCTACAATGAGCAGTTCTTC.

CDR3 amino acids: CASSWTGSSYEQYF. Here the CDR3 DNA reads TGTGCCAGCAGCTGGACGGGGAGCTCCTACGAGCAGTACTTC. The chain couples TRBV11-3 to TRBJ2-7; TRBD2 might be the D (5 bases). This CDR3 spans 14 amino acids. Germline CDR1 reads SGHNT; CDR2 reads YENEEA. The ends were cut back, 4 bases at V and 0 bases at J, with 10 bases in the middle.

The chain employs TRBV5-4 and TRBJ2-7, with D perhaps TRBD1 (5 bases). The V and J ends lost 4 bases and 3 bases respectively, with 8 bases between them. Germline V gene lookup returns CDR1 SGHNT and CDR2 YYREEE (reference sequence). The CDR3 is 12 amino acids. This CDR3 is CASSPGHYEQYF. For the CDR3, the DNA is TGTGCCAGCAGCCCCGGACACTACGAGCAGTACTTC.

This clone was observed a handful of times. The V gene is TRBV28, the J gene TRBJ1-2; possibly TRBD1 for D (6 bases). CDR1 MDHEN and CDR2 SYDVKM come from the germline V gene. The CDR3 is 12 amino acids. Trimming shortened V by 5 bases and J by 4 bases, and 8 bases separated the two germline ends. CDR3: CASSTGIYGYTF. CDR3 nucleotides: TGTGCCAGCAGTACAGGGATCTATGGCTACACCTTC.

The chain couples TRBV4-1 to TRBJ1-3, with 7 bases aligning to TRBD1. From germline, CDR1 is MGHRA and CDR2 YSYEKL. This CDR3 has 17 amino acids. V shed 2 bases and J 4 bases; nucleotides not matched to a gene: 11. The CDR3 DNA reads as TGCGCCAGCAGCCAATCGGGGGACAGCCAAGGAGGAAACACCATATATTTT. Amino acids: CASSQSGDSQGGNTIYF.

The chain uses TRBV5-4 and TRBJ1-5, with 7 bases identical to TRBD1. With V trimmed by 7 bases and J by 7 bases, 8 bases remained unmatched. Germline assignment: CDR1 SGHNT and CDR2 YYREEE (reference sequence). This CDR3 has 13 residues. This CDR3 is CASGSGGRQPQHF. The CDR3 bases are TGTGCCAGCGGGTCAGGGGGTAGACAGCCCCAGCATTTT.

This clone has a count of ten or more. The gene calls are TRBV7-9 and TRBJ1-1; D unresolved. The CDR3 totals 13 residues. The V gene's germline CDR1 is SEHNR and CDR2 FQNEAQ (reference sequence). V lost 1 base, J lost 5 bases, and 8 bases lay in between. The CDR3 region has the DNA TGTGCCAGCAGCTTAGTTCCGGGGACTGAAGCTTTCTTT. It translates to CASSLVPGTEAFF.

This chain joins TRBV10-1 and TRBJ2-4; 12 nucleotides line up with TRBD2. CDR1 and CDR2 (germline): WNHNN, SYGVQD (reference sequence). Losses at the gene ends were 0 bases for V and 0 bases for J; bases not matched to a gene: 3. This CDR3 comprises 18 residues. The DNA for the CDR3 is TGCGCCAGCAGTGAGTCAGGGGGACTAGCGGGAGCCAAAAACATTCAGTACTTC. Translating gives CASSESGGLAGAKNIQYF.

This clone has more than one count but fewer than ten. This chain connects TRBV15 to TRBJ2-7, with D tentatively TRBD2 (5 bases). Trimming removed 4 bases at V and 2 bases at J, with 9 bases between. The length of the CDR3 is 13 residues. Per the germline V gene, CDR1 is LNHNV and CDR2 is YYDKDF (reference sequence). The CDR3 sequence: CATSNPGAYEQYF. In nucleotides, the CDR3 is TGTGCCACCAGCAACCCCGGGGCCTACGAGCAGTACTTC.

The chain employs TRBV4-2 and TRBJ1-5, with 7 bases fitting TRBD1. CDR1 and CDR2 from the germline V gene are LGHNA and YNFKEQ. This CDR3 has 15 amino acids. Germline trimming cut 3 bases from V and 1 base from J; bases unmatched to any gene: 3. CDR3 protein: CASSQSQGSNQPQHF. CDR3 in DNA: TGTGCCAGCAGCCAGTCACAGGGGAGCAATCAGCCCCAGCATTTT.

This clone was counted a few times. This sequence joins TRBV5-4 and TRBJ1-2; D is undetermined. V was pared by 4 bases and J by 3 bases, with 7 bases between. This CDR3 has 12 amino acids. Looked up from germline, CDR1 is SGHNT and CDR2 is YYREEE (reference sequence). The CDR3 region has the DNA TGTGCCAGCAGCCCCAGTGACTATGGCTACACCTTC. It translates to CASSPSDYGYTF.

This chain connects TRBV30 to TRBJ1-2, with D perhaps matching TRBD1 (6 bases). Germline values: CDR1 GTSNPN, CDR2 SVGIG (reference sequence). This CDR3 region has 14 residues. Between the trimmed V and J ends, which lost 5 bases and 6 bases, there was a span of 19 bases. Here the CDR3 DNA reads TGTGCCTGGGAAGGACAGCCACTCCAGGATGGCTACACCTTC. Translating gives CAWEGQPLQDGYTF. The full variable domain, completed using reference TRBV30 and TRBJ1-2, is SQTIHQWPATLVQPVGSPLSLECTVEGTSNPNLYWYRQAAGRGLQLLFYSVGIGQISSEVPQNLSASRPQDRQFILSSKKLLLSDSGFYLCAWEGQPLQDGYTFGSGTRLTVV.

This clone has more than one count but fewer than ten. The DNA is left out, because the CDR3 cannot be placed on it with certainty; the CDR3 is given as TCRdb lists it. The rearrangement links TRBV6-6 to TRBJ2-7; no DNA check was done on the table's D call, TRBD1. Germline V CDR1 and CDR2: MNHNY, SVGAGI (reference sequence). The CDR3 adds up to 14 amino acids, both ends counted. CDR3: CASSFGPGSYEQYF.

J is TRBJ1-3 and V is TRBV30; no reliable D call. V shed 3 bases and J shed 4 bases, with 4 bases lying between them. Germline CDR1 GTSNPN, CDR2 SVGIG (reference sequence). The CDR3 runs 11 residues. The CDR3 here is CAWRRGNTIYF. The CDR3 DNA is TGTGCCTGGAGACGGGGAAACACCATATATTTT.